Below, 10 T cell receptor beta chains from the same sample are listed, as sequenced in a study of T cells in women clearing cervical HPV infection. Repertoires were generated with immunoSEQ multiplex PCR, while TCRdb's copy carries only in-frame clones and drops some. The sample's table shows over 30,000 clones. The source material was blood buffy coat. Receptors originate from a woman aged 18 to 75 with a cervical HPV16 infection that either progressed to CIN3+ or cleared (not recorded which).

Comments on this clone: The read stops 3 residues short of the end of the CDR3; the missing end is completed from the germline J gene. V is TRBV19 and J is TRBJ2-4, with a possible D match to TRBD2 (5 bases). The CDR3 contains 12 residues. Germline V gene data show CDR1 as LNHDA and CDR2 as SQIVND (reference sequence). The CDR3 bases that were read are TGTGCCAGTAGGGACTCCCTGGATGGT. Amino acids: CASRDSLDG. The full CDR3 protein reads CASRDSLDGQYF.

Points on this clone: The read is 3 residues too short to cover the CDR3 end, so that end is filled in from the germline J gene. J is TRBJ2-7 and V is TRBV19, with a tentative D call TRBD1 (6 bases). V gave up 6 bases and J gave up 4 bases, with 16 bases separating them. CDR1 is LNHDA, CDR2 SQIVND, per germline (reference sequence). The CDR3 consists of 14 residues. The CDR3 bases that were read are TGTGCCAGTAGGGAGACAGGCGATAAGTACGAG. It is translated as CASRETGDKYE. The whole CDR3 protein reads CASRETGDKYEQYF.

As regards this clone: The read ends 3 residues early relative to the CDR3; the germline J gene fills the gap. This chain uses TRBV10-3 with TRBJ1-2, with 8 bases lining up with TRBD1. Looked up from germline, CDR1 is ENHRY and CDR2 is SYGVKD. CDR3 length: 14 amino acids. The covered CDR3 bases are TGTGCCATCAGTCCTATGACAGGGGAAGAGGGC. This encodes CAISPMTGEEG. The full CDR3 protein is CAISPMTGEEGYTF.

This CDR3 is CASSLVQAEEKLFF. CDR3 bases read: TGTGCCAGCAGCTTAGTACAGGCGGAAGAAAAG. V is TRBV7-9 and J is TRBJ2-2; D possibly corresponds to TRBD1 (5 bases). Read coverage stops 3 residues before the CDR3 terminus; the germline J gene supplies the remainder. The germline V gene encodes CDR1 SEHNR and CDR2 FQNEAQ (reference sequence). The CDR3 is 14 amino acids.

About this clone itself: From the germline J gene comes the end of the CDR3, since the read stops 3 residues before it. J is TRBJ2-2 and V is TRBV5-6, with 8 bases lining up with TRBD1. Germline assignment: CDR1 SGHDT and CDR2 YYEEEE. CDR3 length: 15 amino acids. CDR3 sequence reads: CASSLQGATNEKLFF. The CDR3 DNA, read in part, is TGTGCCAGCAGCTTGCAGGGGGCAACTAATGAAAAG.

As to this clone: Read coverage stops 3 residues before the CDR3 terminus; the germline J gene supplies the remainder. The V gene is TRBV7-9, the J gene TRBJ1-2; the match to TRBD1 covers 7 bases. With V trimmed by 1 base and J by 7 bases, 9 bases remained unmatched. Germline values: CDR1 SEHNR, CDR2 FQNEAQ (reference sequence). The CDR3 runs 15 residues. CDR3 DNA, as far as it was read: TGTGCCAGCAGCTTAGGGGAGGGGGCGAGAGGTGGC. Translated: CASSLGEGARGG. The entire CDR3 is CASSLGEGARGGYTF. The entire variable domain, with the rest obtained from reference TRBV7-9 and TRBJ1-2, is as follows: DTGVSQNPRHKITKRGQNVTFRCDPISEHNRLYWYRQTLGQGPEFLTYFQNEAQLEKSRLLSDRFSAERPKGSFSTLEIQRTEQGDSAMYLCASSLGEGARGGYTFGSGTRLTVV.

With regard to this clone: Read data end 3 residues before the CDR3 end; the end is taken from the germline J gene. The chain uses TRBV20-1 and TRBJ1-4, with 7 bases identical to TRBD1. Germline CDR1 and CDR2: DFQATT and SNEGSKA (reference sequence). The CDR3 is 14 residues long. The CDR3 region is CSAGLGQDNSPLFF. CDR3 DNA (partial): TGCAGTGCTGGCCTAGGACAGGATAATTCACCA.

To note about this clone: The CDR3 is cut off 3 residues early in the read; its end comes from the germline J gene. The gene calls are TRBV20-1 and TRBJ2-3; TRBD1 matches at 10 bases. The CDR3 extends over 14 amino acids. Germline CDR1 DFQATT, CDR2 SNEGSKA (reference sequence). The sequenced part of the CDR3 DNA is TGCAGTGCGCGCTCCGGGACAGGGGACCAGCCG. Its protein product is CSARSGTGDQP. In full, the CDR3 is CSARSGTGDQPQYF.

As concerns this clone: The CDR3 end is not reached by the read, which stops 3 residues before it; the germline J gene fills it in. V and J are TRBV5-6 and TRBJ1-3; no clear D gene. V was trimmed by 10 bases and J by 1 base, leaving 6 bases between them. Germline loops: CDR1 SGHDT, CDR2 YYEEEE. The length of the CDR3 is 11 residues. CDR3 in amino acids: CASHSGNTIYF. The part of the CDR3 DNA that was read is TGTGCCTCCCATTCTGGAAACACC. Variable domain in full (rest from reference TRBV5-6 and TRBJ1-3): DAGVTQSPTHLIKTRGQQVTLRCSPKSGHDTVSWYQQALGQGPQFIFQYYEEEERQRGNFPDRFSGHQFPNYSSELNVNALLLGDSALYLCASHSGNTIYFGEGSWLTVV.

As to this clone: The read ends 3 residues shy of where the CDR3 ends; the end is completed using the germline J gene. The chain has TRBV7-6 and TRBJ1-1; D not certain. The germline gives CDR1 SGHVS, CDR2 FNYEAQ. V was shortened by 6 bases and J by 0 bases, with 11 bases between the two germline ends. There are 14 residues in the CDR3. CDR3 DNA (partial): TGTGCCAGCAGTTCCGGACTGATGAACACTGAA. Its translation is CASSSGLMNTE. The complete CDR3 protein is CASSSGLMNTEAFF.